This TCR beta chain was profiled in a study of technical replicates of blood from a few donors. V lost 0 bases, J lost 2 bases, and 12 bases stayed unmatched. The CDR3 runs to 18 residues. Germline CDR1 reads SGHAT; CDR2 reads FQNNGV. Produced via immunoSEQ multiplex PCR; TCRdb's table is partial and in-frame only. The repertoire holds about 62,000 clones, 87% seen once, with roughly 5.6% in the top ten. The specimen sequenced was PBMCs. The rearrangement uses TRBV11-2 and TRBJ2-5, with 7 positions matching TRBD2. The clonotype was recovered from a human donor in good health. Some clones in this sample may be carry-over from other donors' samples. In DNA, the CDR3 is TGTGCCAGCAGCTTAGATCGGGTGGGGTGGGAGGGACAAGAGACCCAGTACTTC. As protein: CASSLDRVGWEGQETQYF.